These 30 T cell receptor beta chains came from one sample sequenced in a study of OX40 agonist ivuxolimab in advanced cancers. Profiling relied on immunoSEQ multiplex PCR, and the TCRdb table lists in-frame clones only, not all of them. Of some 22,000 clones listed, around 83% are singletons. The sequenced sample was CD4+ or CD8+ T cells sorted from blood, obtained in a trial of the OX40 agonist ivuxolimab. Source of these receptors: an adult with an advanced solid tumor such as melanoma, head and neck, liver or kidney cancer.

V is TRBV30 and J is TRBJ1-2; D perhaps matches TRBD1 (5 bases). Between the trimmed V and J ends, which lost 7 bases and 6 bases, there was a span of 18 bases. The CDR3 is made up of 13 amino acids. Germline values: CDR1 GTSNPN, CDR2 SVGIG (reference sequence). The chain's CDR3 is CASWRGGGDGYTF. The CDR3 DNA reads TGTGCCTCATGGAGGGGCGGTGGAGATGGCTACACCTTC.

V and J are TRBV29-1 and TRBJ1-5; D gene ambiguous. This CDR3 region has 13 residues. With 5 bases removed from V and 2 bases from J, the gap between germline ends came to 10 bases. The germline V gene has CDR1 SQVTM and CDR2 ANQGSEA. The CDR3 region has the DNA TGCAGCGTTAAGGGTGACGGCAATCAGCCCCAGCATTTT. This sequence encodes CSVKGDGNQPQHF. Combining the CDR3 with reference TRBV29-1 and TRBJ1-5 gives the whole variable domain SAVISQKPSRDICQRGTSLTIQCQVDSQVTMMFWYRQQPGQSLTLIATANQGSEATYESGFVIDKFPISRPNLTFSTLTVSNMSPEDSSIYLCSVKGDGNQPQHFGDGTRLSIL.

A few counts support this clone. The sample has other DNA sequences that encode this CDR3 too. This chain connects TRBV19 to TRBJ1-1, with a weak D call TRBD1 (6 bases). Germline V CDR1 and CDR2: LNHDA, SQIVND (reference sequence). This CDR3 spans 14 amino acids. Trimming cost V 1 base and J 4 bases, with 10 bases left between them. CDR3 residues: CASSIGTGSTEAFF. CDR3 in DNA: TGTGCCAGTAGTATAGGAACAGGGAGCACTGAAGCTTTCTTT. The variable domain in full, completed from reference TRBV19 and TRBJ1-1, reads DGGITQSPKYLFRKEGQNVTLSCEQNLNHDAMYWYRQDPGQGLRLIYYSQIVNDFQKGDIAEGYSVSREKKESFPLTVTSAQKNPTAFYLCASSIGTGSTEAFFGQGTRLTVV.

V and J are TRBV13 and TRBJ2-4; perhaps TRBD2 as D (6 bases). The CDR3 spans 16 residues. The germline V gene has CDR1 PRHDT and CDR2 FYEKMQ (reference sequence). Trimming cost V 3 bases and J 0 bases, with 12 bases left between them. This CDR3 is CASSFSSGLAKNIQYF. Here the CDR3 DNA reads TGTGCCAGCAGCTTCTCCTCGGGACTAGCCAAAAACATTCAGTACTTC.

The chain links TRBV7-9 to TRBJ1-5, with unresolved D. Trimming took 4 bases from V and 4 from J, leaving 5 bases between them. Germline V gene lookup returns CDR1 SEHNR and CDR2 FQNEAQ (reference sequence). This CDR3 region has 12 residues. DNA for the CDR3: TGTGCCAGCAGCTGGGAAAATCAGCCCCAGCATTTT. It translates to CASSWENQPQHF.

The rearrangement uses TRBV2 and TRBJ2-1; D call uncertain. Germline V CDR1 and CDR2: SNHLY, FYNNEI. V dropped 8 bases and J dropped 6 bases, with 11 bases sitting between them. The CDR3 length is 12 residues. The CDR3 here is CASLKGRNEQFF. The CDR3 nucleotides are TGTGCCAGCTTAAAAGGGCGCAATGAGCAGTTCTTC.

The rearrangement joins TRBV19 to TRBJ2-6; 11 bases fit TRBD1. Trimming at V came to 5 bases and at J to 0 bases, leaving 0 bases not matched to a gene. Per germline, CDR1 LNHDA and CDR2 SQIVND (reference sequence). This CDR3 is built from 16 residues. The CDR3 DNA reads as TGTGCCAGTAGTGGGACAGGGGGCTCTGGGGCCAACGTCCTGACTTTC. Its protein is CASSGTGGSGANVLTF.

V is TRBV28 and J is TRBJ2-1; D may correspond to TRBD1 or TRBD2 (5 bases each). V shed 2 bases and J shed 9 bases, with 5 bases lying between them. The CDR3 runs 11 residues. Germline CDR1 MDHEN, CDR2 SYDVKM. The CDR3 sequence is CASSLGGEQFF. DNA for the CDR3: TGTGCCAGCAGTTTAGGGGGTGAGCAGTTCTTC.

CDR3 amino acids: CASSLNTGELFF. The CDR3 DNA reads as TGTGCCAGCAGCTTAAACACCGGGGAGCTGTTTTTT. The chain joins TRBV7-9 to TRBJ2-2, with D unresolved. The V end was cut by 2 bases, the J end by 2 bases, with 0 bases between. Germline V gene data show CDR1 as SEHNR and CDR2 as FQNEAQ (reference sequence). The CDR3 has 12 amino acids. The full variable domain, its missing parts supplied by reference TRBV7-9 and TRBJ2-2, is DTGVSQNPRHKITKRGQNVTFRCDPISEHNRLYWYRQTLGQGPEFLTYFQNEAQLEKSRLLSDRFSAERPKGSFSTLEIQRTEQGDSAMYLCASSLNTGELFFGEGSRLTVL.

The rearrangement joins TRBV7-9 to TRBJ2-6; D possibly corresponds to TRBD1 (6 bases). Germline loops: CDR1 SEHNR, CDR2 FQNEAQ (reference sequence). The ends were cut back, 4 bases at V and 0 bases at J, with 16 bases in the middle. There are 18 residues in the CDR3. The CDR3 is CASSSYKTGLSGANVLTF. CDR3 nucleotide sequence: TGTGCCAGCAGCTCCTATAAGACAGGCCTCTCTGGGGCCAACGTCCTGACTTTC.

V and J are TRBV27 and TRBJ1-5, with TRBD1 identical over 7 bases. This CDR3 contains 19 residues. CDR1 is MNHEY, CDR2 SMNVEV, per germline (reference sequence). V shed 3 bases and J 3 bases; nucleotides not matched to a gene: 17. For the CDR3, the DNA is TGTGCCAGCAGTTTGAGAACAGGGGCTACGGGGTCTATCAATCAGCCCCAGCATTTT. It is translated as CASSLRTGATGSINQPQHF.

The chain links TRBV28 to TRBJ1-5; D perhaps matches TRBD1 (6 bases). V was pared by 8 bases and J by 5 bases, with 13 bases between. The germline V gene encodes CDR1 MDHEN and CDR2 SYDVKM. This CDR3 contains 13 residues. CDR3 sequence reads: CASYRGLDQPQHF. Written as DNA, the CDR3 is TGTGCCAGCTACCGGGGGCTAGATCAGCCCCAGCATTTT.

The chain employs TRBV7-9 and TRBJ2-5, with TRBD1 as a possible D gene (5 bases). CDR1 and CDR2 (germline): SEHNR, FQNEAQ (reference sequence). The V gene lost 2 bases and the J gene lost 5 bases, with 24 bases spanning the gap. CDR3 length: 18 amino acids. The CDR3 DNA is TGTGCCAGCAGCTTACCGAATCCCGGACACCCTGTGCGGGAGACCCAGTACTTC. Translation gives CASSLPNPGHPVRETQYF.

The rearrangement joins TRBV5-1 to TRBJ2-7, with D uncertain. Germline CDR1 and CDR2: SGHRS and YFSETQ. Trimming removed 0 bases at V and 6 bases at J, with 7 bases between. The CDR3 loop spans 12 amino acids. The CDR3 nucleotides read TGCGCCAGCAGCTTGGATTGGGGCGAGCAGTACTTC. It is translated as CASSLDWGEQYF.

This clone has just a few counts. This probably arose from a read error, given a far larger clone one base away. Within the sample, other DNA sequences also encode this same CDR3. This chain connects TRBV5-4 to TRBJ1-2; 9 bases line up with TRBD1. The V gene's germline CDR1 is SGHNT and CDR2 YYREEE (reference sequence). The CDR3 spans 14 residues. V was clipped by 3 bases and J by 7 bases; unmatched bases: 7. This chain's CDR3 is CASSWGTGSTGYTF. The CDR3 DNA reads TGTGCCAGCAGCTGGGGGACAGGGAGTACTGGCTACACCTTC.

The V gene is TRBV2, the J gene TRBJ2-3, with 8 bases matching TRBD1. The ends lost 4 bases at V and 2 bases at J; junction bases unmatched: 2. CDR1 is SNHLY, CDR2 FYNNEI, per germline. The CDR3 has 14 residues. CDR3 nucleotide sequence: TGTGCCAGCAGTGGGACAGGGATCACAGATACGCAGTATTTT. Translation gives CASSGTGITDTQYF.

The chain joins TRBV25-1 to TRBJ2-3, with 11 positions matching TRBD2. V shed 4 bases and J 1 base; nucleotides not matched to a gene: 4. Germline CDR1 and CDR2: MGHDK and SYGVNS. This CDR3 is built from 16 residues. The CDR3 nucleotides are TGTGCCAGCAGTGGACTAGCGGGAAGAGGCACAGATACGCAGTATTTT. This translates into CASSGLAGRGTDTQYF.

This rearrangement joins TRBV7-9 to TRBJ1-1; D unresolved. Germline V lookup: CDR1 SEHNR, CDR2 FQNEAQ (reference sequence). V lost 1 base and J 7 bases, leaving 10 bases between the germline ends. This CDR3 comprises 13 residues. CDR3 DNA sequence: TGTGCCAGCAGCTTAGAGAGAGGGTATGAAGCTTTCTTT. Translating it yields CASSLERGYEAFF.

The chain carries TRBV5-1 and TRBJ2-1; TRBD1 agrees at 8 bases. Germline V gene sequence: CDR1 SGHRS, CDR2 YFSETQ. J was trimmed by 9 bases and V by 3 bases; bases with no gene match: 8. This CDR3 region has 14 residues. The CDR3 reads CASSSAGGYSEQFF. Written as DNA, the CDR3 is TGCGCCAGCAGCTCTGCAGGGGGCTATAGTGAGCAGTTCTTC.

The chain joins TRBV2 to TRBJ2-1, with D perhaps matching TRBD2 (5 bases). This CDR3 spans 13 amino acids. V lost 1 base to trimming and J lost 8 bases, with 9 bases between them. Germline CDR1 is SNHLY and CDR2 is FYNNEI. CDR3 loop: CASSEVALDEQFF. The DNA for the CDR3 is TGTGCCAGCAGTGAAGTAGCGTTGGATGAGCAGTTCTTC. Filled out from reference TRBV2 and TRBJ2-1, the complete variable domain reads EPEVTQTPSHQVTQMGQEVILRCVPISNHLYFYWYRQILGQKVEFLVSFYNNEISEKSEIFDDQFSVERPDGSNFTLKIRSTKLEDSAMYFCASSEVALDEQFFGPGTRLTVL.

Remarks on this clone: The germline gene is not matched at one end of the junction; a read error may be the cause. The chain recombines TRBV7-7 with TRBJ2-3, with 12 bases identical to TRBD2. Germline assignment: CDR1 SSHAT and CDR2 FNYEAQ (reference sequence). The CDR3 contains 19 residues. The CDR3 reads CASSLRFSGTSGSTDTQYF. The CDR3 nucleotides read TGTGCTAGCAGCTTAAGATTCTCAGGGACTAGCGGGAGCACAGATACGCAGTATTTT.

The rearrangement joins TRBV5-5 to TRBJ2-7, with D perhaps TRBD1 or TRBD2 (5 bases each). The V and J ends lost 3 bases and 1 base respectively, with 17 bases between them. CDR3 length equals 16 residues. Germline CDR1 is SGHKS and CDR2 is YYEKEE (reference sequence). The CDR3 protein is CASSWSPFGGSYEQYF. For the CDR3, the DNA is TGTGCCAGCAGCTGGTCGCCCTTTGGGGGATCCTACGAGCAGTACTTC.

J is TRBJ2-7 and V is TRBV27, with 8 nucleotides matching TRBD2. This CDR3 contains 14 residues. V trimming: 0 bases; J trimming: 7 bases; junction bases outside the gene matches: 5. The V gene's germline CDR1 is MNHEY and CDR2 SMNVEV (reference sequence). CDR3 in DNA: TGTGCCAGCAGTTTATCCCGGGGGGGGGAAGAGCAGTACTTC. It specifies CASSLSRGGEEQYF.

The sample holds a few counts of this clone. The genes are TRBV2 and TRBJ2-7; 9 nucleotides align to TRBD1. From germline, CDR1 is SNHLY and CDR2 FYNNEI. The CDR3 has 15 residues. Unmatched junction bases numbered 4, after V lost 1 base and J lost 3 bases. As DNA, the CDR3 is TGTGCCAGCAGTGAAGGGACAGGGGCGCTCTACGAGCAGTACTTC. Encoded protein: CASSEGTGALYEQYF.

The rearrangement joins TRBV10-1 to TRBJ2-1; the match to TRBD2 covers 10 bases. Germline V gene lookup returns CDR1 WNHNN and CDR2 SYGVQD (reference sequence). Germline trimming cut 3 bases from V and 9 bases from J; bases unmatched to any gene: 11. CDR3 length equals 16 residues. The CDR3 spells CASSERVTSGNGEQFF. CDR3 sequence (DNA): TGCGCCAGCAGTGAACGTGTAACTAGCGGGAACGGTGAGCAGTTCTTC.

The chain couples TRBV6-5 to TRBJ1-4; TRBD1 is a possible D gene (5 bases). This CDR3 is built from 15 residues. Germline V lookup: CDR1 MNHEY, CDR2 SVGAGI. V lost 0 bases, J lost 8 bases, and 13 bases lay in between. The CDR3 here is CASSYSGGSAEKLFF. For the CDR3, the DNA is TGTGCCAGCAGTTACTCGGGGGGAAGTGCGGAAAAACTGTTTTTT.

The rearrangement joins TRBV7-9 to TRBJ2-1; D remains ambiguous. Germline V gene sequence: CDR1 SEHNR, CDR2 FQNEAQ (reference sequence). V was clipped by 6 bases and J by 6 bases, with 21 bases between them. The CDR3 has 16 residues. CDR3: CASRYPKHPNFNEQFF. The CDR3 coding sequence is TGTGCCAGCAGATACCCAAAACACCCCAACTTCAATGAGCAGTTCTTC.

The J gene is TRBJ1-6, the V gene TRBV30, with D unresolved. The germline V and J ends were trimmed by 0 bases and 10 bases, with 4 bases remaining between them. Germline CDR1 reads GTSNPN; CDR2 reads SVGIG (reference sequence). The CDR3 totals 11 residues. CDR3 in amino acids: CAWSVGSPLHF. CDR3 in DNA: TGTGCCTGGAGTGTAGGATCACCCCTCCACTTT. Variable domain in full (rest from reference TRBV30 and TRBJ1-6): SQTIHQWPATLVQPVGSPLSLECTVEGTSNPNLYWYRQAAGRGLQLLFYSVGIGQISSEVPQNLSASRPQDRQFILSSKKLLLSDSGFYLCAWSVGSPLHFGNGTRLTVT.

This rearrangement joins TRBV5-8 to TRBJ1-4, with D perhaps matching TRBD1 (5 bases). The V and J ends lost 4 bases and 0 bases respectively, with 10 bases between them. There are 15 residues in the CDR3. Germline V gives CDR1 SGHTS, CDR2 YDEGEE. The CDR3 region is CASSPGTSTNEKLFF. As DNA, the CDR3 is TGTGCCAGCAGCCCTGGGACTTCAACTAATGAAAAACTGTTTTTT.

A few counts support this clone. The V gene is TRBV5-1, the J gene TRBJ2-1; maybe TRBD1 (6 bases). V lost 3 bases to trimming and J lost 7 bases, with 11 bases between them. Germline V lookup: CDR1 SGHRS, CDR2 YFSETQ. The CDR3 sequence is 13 residues long. CDR3 sequence reads: CASSSDSGNEQFF. The CDR3 coding sequence is TGCGCCAGCAGCTCGGACAGTGGTAATGAGCAGTTCTTC.